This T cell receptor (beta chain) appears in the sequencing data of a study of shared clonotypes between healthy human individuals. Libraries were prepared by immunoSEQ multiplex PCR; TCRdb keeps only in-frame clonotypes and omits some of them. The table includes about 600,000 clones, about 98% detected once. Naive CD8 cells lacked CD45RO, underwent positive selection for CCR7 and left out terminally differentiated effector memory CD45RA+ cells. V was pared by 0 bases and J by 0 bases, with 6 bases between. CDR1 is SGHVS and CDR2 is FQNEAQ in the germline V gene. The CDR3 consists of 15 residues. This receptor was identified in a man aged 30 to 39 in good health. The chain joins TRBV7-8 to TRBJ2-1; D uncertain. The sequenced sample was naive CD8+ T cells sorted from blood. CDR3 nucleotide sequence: TGTGCCAGCAGCTTAGCCGTGGGCTCCTACAATGAGCAGTTCTTC. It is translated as CASSLAVGSYNEQFF.